The 21 T cell receptor beta chains listed next were all sequenced from one sample in a study of T-cell reconstitution after alpha-beta-depleted transplantation in children. Preparation of the TCRbeta library was carried out with unique molecular identifiers. A single record per CDR3 protein comes from TCRdb applying MiXCR to the PCR reads. Counted here are about 900,000 distinct CDR3 sequences, about 30% occurring once; the ten biggest clones make up 25% to 35%. The specimen was PBMCs, mostly from graft donor cells, collected 360 days after TCRalphabeta/CD19-depleted stem cell transplant. These receptors all come from a boy under three years old who had a stem cell transplant for SCID, so the T cells may come from the graft donor.

The gene calls are TRBV19 and TRBJ1-1; D is unclear. Germline CDR1 is LNHDA and CDR2 is SQIVND (reference sequence). The CDR3 is made up of 14 amino acids. V gave up 5 bases and J gave up 10 bases, with 20 bases separating them. The CDR3, as DNA: TGTGCCAGTAGTCCCGAAGGACGGCGGAGAGCAGCTTTCTTT. Its translation: CASSPEGRRRAAFF.

The rearrangement joins TRBV20-1 to TRBJ2-1; maybe TRBD2 (7 bases). Per germline, CDR1 DFQATT and CDR2 SNEGSKA (reference sequence). The CDR3 sequence is 16 residues long. Deletions cut 3 bases from V and 3 bases from J, with 18 bases between. Here the CDR3 reads CSARARGADYYNEQFF. In DNA, the CDR3 is TGCAGTGCTAGGGCTCGGGGGGCCGACTACTACAATGAGCAGTTCTTC.

J is TRBJ2-1 and V is TRBV12-3 or TRBV12-4, with 12 nucleotides matching TRBD2. With 4 bases clipped from V and 4 bases from J, the junction kept 5 bases outside the gene matches. CDR3 size: 16 residues. Here the CDR3 reads CASSSGLAGRYNEQFF. Written as DNA, the CDR3 is TGTGCCAGCAGTTCCGGACTAGCGGGGAGATACAATGAGCAGTTCTTC.

The genes are TRBV11-2 and TRBJ2-5; no firm D call. Trimming removed 1 base from V and 5 bases from J, with 11 bases in between. This CDR3 has 14 residues. Germline-derived CDR1 and CDR2 are SGHAT and FQNNGV. The CDR3 DNA follows: TGTGCCAGCAGCTTAGCCTCGAGTTGGGAGACCCAGTACTTC. Translation gives CASSLASSWETQYF.

This chain uses TRBV4-3 with TRBJ2-7; TRBD1 matches at 7 bases. With 5 bases clipped from V and 5 bases from J, the junction kept 6 bases outside the gene matches. This CDR3 has 13 amino acids. Germline V lookup: CDR1 LGHNA, CDR2 YSLEER. The CDR3 bases are TGCGCCAGCAGCACCTCGACAGGGAACGAGCAGTACTTC. Translation gives CASSTSTGNEQYF.

V usage is TRBV20-1 and J usage is TRBJ2-7, with 13 bases identical to TRBD2. The V segment lost 5 bases and the J segment 1 base; nucleotides outside the gene matches: 2. CDR1 and CDR2 (germline): DFQATT, SNEGSKA (reference sequence). This CDR3 has 14 residues. CDR3 amino acids: CSAVGLAGSYEQYF. The CDR3 nucleotides are TGCAGTGCTGTGGGACTAGCGGGATCCTACGAGCAGTACTTC.

This rearrangement joins TRBV20-1 to TRBJ1-1; D gene ambiguous. Germline V gives CDR1 DFQATT, CDR2 SNEGSKA (reference sequence). V dropped 4 bases and J dropped 5 bases, with 14 bases sitting between them. The CDR3 runs to 13 residues. CDR3 nucleotide sequence: TGCAGTGCTACTCTCCGGCAGGCGACTGAAGCTTTCTTT. This sequence encodes CSATLRQATEAFF.

The chain carries TRBV20-1 and TRBJ2-3, with D possibly TRBD1 on 5 matching bases. The CDR3 length is 12 residues. In germline, CDR1 is DFQATT, CDR2 SNEGSKA (reference sequence). V was trimmed by 2 bases and J by 5 bases, leaving 8 bases between them. The CDR3 sequence: CSARRGIDTQYF. The CDR3 bases are TGCAGTGCTAGAAGGGGAATAGATACGCAGTATTTT.

CDR3 sequence: CASSVQGTGELFF. The DNA for the CDR3 is TGTGCCAGCAGTGTCCAGGGTACCGGGGAGCTGTTTTTT. The chain combines TRBV2 with TRBJ2-2; the D gene is possibly TRBD1 (5 bases). The V gene lost 4 bases and the J gene lost 5 bases, with 8 bases spanning the gap. Germline V lookup: CDR1 SNHLY, CDR2 FYNNEI. The CDR3 has 13 residues. The variable domain in full, completed from reference TRBV2 and TRBJ2-2, reads EPEVTQTPSHQVTQMGQEVILRCVPISNHLYFYWYRQILGQKVEFLVSFYNNEISEKSEIFDDQFSVERPDGSNFTLKIRSTKLEDSAMYFCASSVQGTGELFFGEGSRLTVL.

This clonotype was detected only a few times. The V call is TRBV20-1, the J call TRBJ2-5, with 8 bases identical to TRBD2. CDR3 length: 12 residues. Germline lookup yields CDR1 DFQATT and CDR2 SNEGSKA (reference sequence). J lost 5 bases, V lost 8 bases, and 7 bases had no gene match. The CDR3: CSSRGGEETQYF. Written as DNA, the CDR3 is TGCAGTAGCCGGGGGGGCGAGGAGACCCAGTACTTC.

V gene TRBV20-1 combines with J gene TRBJ2-7, with 8 positions matching TRBD2. Per germline, CDR1 DFQATT and CDR2 SNEGSKA (reference sequence). There are 13 residues in the CDR3. V was pared by 2 bases and J by 3 bases, with 3 bases of the junction left unmatched. Here the CDR3 DNA reads TGCAGTGCTAGACGGGGGGGATTCTACGAGCAGTACTTC. Its translation is CSARRGGFYEQYF.

This chain connects TRBV12-3 or TRBV12-4 to TRBJ2-3; 10 bases are shared with TRBD1. The CDR3 is made up of 18 amino acids. Germline trimming cut 0 bases from V and 3 bases from J; bases unmatched to any gene: 9. This CDR3 is CASSLAPTGTGETDTQYF. CDR3 DNA: TGTGCCAGCAGTTTAGCGCCCACCGGGACAGGGGAAACAGATACGCAGTATTTT.

Only one count was recorded for this clonotype. At one end the junction does not follow the germline gene, possibly because of a read error. This chain links TRBV7-9 with TRBJ2-5; 7 bases agree with TRBD2. Germline V CDR1 and CDR2: SEHNR, FQNEAQ (reference sequence). This CDR3 has 16 amino acids. The CDR3 nucleotides read TGTGTCAGCAGCGCCCCGACGGTACGGGAGGCCGAGACCCAGTACTTC. Translation gives CVSSAPTVREAETQYF.

This clonotype was seen repeatedly, ten times or more. This sequence joins TRBV28 and TRBJ2-7, with D unclear. Germline values: CDR1 MDHEN, CDR2 SYDVKM. The CDR3 extends over 15 amino acids. Trimming stripped 3 bases from V and 1 base from J, with 13 bases between. The CDR3 bases are TGTGCCAGCAGTTTCGGTCACGGACCTTCCTACGAGCAGTACTTC. Protein: CASSFGHGPSYEQYF.

This chain links TRBV20-1 with TRBJ1-1; D gene unclear. The CDR3 totals 10 residues. Trimming stripped 7 bases from V and 6 bases from J, with 9 bases between. Germline V lookup: CDR1 DFQATT, CDR2 SNEGSKA (reference sequence). The CDR3 spells CSVVRAEAFF. As DNA, the CDR3 is TGCAGTGTGGTCCGGGCTGAAGCTTTCTTT.

V usage is TRBV4-3 and J usage is TRBJ2-2, with D unresolved. The V end lost 4 bases, the J end lost 0 bases, and 15 bases lay between the germline ends. The germline CDR1 and CDR2 sequences are LGHNA and YSLEER. This CDR3 has 17 amino acids. For the CDR3, the DNA is TGCGCCAGCAGCCCATCAATTACCGCCCCGAACACCGGGGAGCTGTTTTTT. It is translated as CASSPSITAPNTGELFF.

V is TRBV4-2 and J is TRBJ2-5, with TRBD2 as a possible D gene (5 bases). Germline V lookup: CDR1 LGHNA, CDR2 YNFKEQ. Trimming took off 1 base at V and 1 base at J, with 10 bases between the two ends. This CDR3 has 15 amino acids. CDR3 nucleotide sequence: TGTGCCAGCAGCCAAGGGGAGACATCCCAAGAGACCCAGTACTTC. Its protein product is CASSQGETSQETQYF.

This rearrangement joins TRBV20-1 to TRBJ1-5, with a weak D call TRBD1 (5 bases). The V gene lost 3 bases and the J gene lost 7 bases, with 13 bases spanning the gap. The CDR3 runs 13 residues. Germline V lookup: CDR1 DFQATT, CDR2 SNEGSKA (reference sequence). The CDR3 DNA reads TGCAGTGCTAGCAGCAGGGTCGGCCAGCCCCAGCATTTT. Protein: CSASSRVGQPQHF.

The sample holds one count of this clonotype. The chain links TRBV7-6 to TRBJ2-2; 11 bases are a match to TRBD1. Germline V gene lookup returns CDR1 SGHVS and CDR2 FNYEAQ. V dropped 4 bases and J dropped 1; count of bases not matched to a gene: 2. The CDR3 is made up of 16 amino acids. The CDR3 DNA reads as TGTGCCAGCAGCTCGGGACAGGGGGAGAACACCGGGGAGCTGTTTTTT. Its translation is CASSSGQGENTGELFF.

This clonotype was seen once. The chain recombines TRBV7-9 with TRBJ1-3; D gene uncertain. Germline V CDR1 and CDR2: SEHNR, FQNEAQ (reference sequence). This CDR3 is 15 amino acids long. Deletions cut 0 bases from V and 4 bases from J, with 10 bases between. CDR3 sequence reads: CASSLALTAGNTIYF. CDR3 DNA sequence: TGTGCCAGCAGCTTAGCGTTAACAGCAGGAAACACCATATATTTT.

This chain connects TRBV7-9 to TRBJ2-6, with D unresolved. CDR3 size: 16 residues. Between the trimmed V and J ends, which lost 1 base and 2 bases, there was a span of 9 bases. Germline CDR1 is SEHNR and CDR2 is FQNEAQ (reference sequence). The CDR3, as DNA: TGTGCCAGCAGCTTAGTCCTAGGCACTGGGGCCAACGTCCTGACTTTC. This codes for CASSLVLGTGANVLTF.